The 18 T cell receptor beta chains reported below all come from one sample, sequenced in a study of control samples from healthy donors and cancer patients. Clones were read by immunoSEQ multiplex PCR, and TCRdb kept only the in-frame ones, dropping some. The data contain around 64,000 clones, roughly nine tenths of them seen just once; the ten biggest clones take up roughly 5.5%. Specimen: PBMCs. These receptor sequences come from a man aged 55 to 70 with colorectal cancer.

The chain couples TRBV12-3 or TRBV12-4 to TRBJ1-2; no clear D gene. V lost 2 bases and J lost 8, with 12 bases in between. The CDR3 extends over 13 amino acids. In DNA, the CDR3 is TGTGCCAGCAGTTTAACGGGGATTAGGGGCTACACCTTC. Amino acids: CASSLTGIRGYTF.

The chain employs TRBV15 and TRBJ2-3; 10 nucleotides align to TRBD1. CDR1 LNHNV and CDR2 YYDKDF come from the germline V gene (reference sequence). Trimming at V came to 6 bases and at J to 1 base, leaving 4 bases not matched to a gene. The CDR3 length is 15 residues. The CDR3 DNA reads as TGTGCCACCAGAGACAGGGGGCGCGGCACAGATACGCAGTATTTT. Encoded protein: CATRDRGRGTDTQYF.

The V and J genes are TRBV4-2 and TRBJ2-3; D not certain. Germline V CDR1 and CDR2: LGHNA, YNFKEQ. This CDR3 spans 13 amino acids. Trimming cost V 10 bases and J 0 bases, with 11 bases left between them. The CDR3 nucleotides are TGTGCCATCCGACCACCTAGCACAGATACGCAGTATTTT. It specifies CAIRPPSTDTQYF.

The V call is TRBV30, the J call TRBJ1-2, with TRBD1 as a possible D gene (6 bases). The CDR3 is made up of 14 amino acids. Trimming pared 3 bases from V and 5 bases from J, leaving 16 bases between. Germline lookup yields CDR1 GTSNPN and CDR2 SVGIG (reference sequence). The chain's CDR3 is CAWRRFRTDYGYTF. As DNA, the CDR3 is TGTGCCTGGAGACGATTCAGGACAGATTATGGCTACACCTTC. The complete variable domain, with remaining parts taken from reference TRBV30 and TRBJ1-2, reads SQTIHQWPATLVQPVGSPLSLECTVEGTSNPNLYWYRQAAGRGLQLLFYSVGIGQISSEVPQNLSASRPQDRQFILSSKKLLLSDSGFYLCAWRRFRTDYGYTFGSGTRLTVV.

The V gene is TRBV6-5, the J gene TRBJ1-5; D is perhaps TRBD1 (5 bases). The V gene's germline CDR1 is MNHEY and CDR2 SVGAGI. The CDR3 sequence is 14 residues long. The V and J ends lost 4 bases and 7 bases respectively, with 14 bases between them. CDR3 sequence reads: CASSSVRVGQPQHF. CDR3 bases: TGTGCCAGCAGTTCTGTCAGGGTTGGGCAGCCCCAGCATTTT.

V gene TRBV28 combines with J gene TRBJ2-7; D might be TRBD2 (5 bases). The V gene's germline CDR1 is MDHEN and CDR2 SYDVKM. This CDR3 contains 14 residues. V was trimmed by 5 bases and J by 4 bases, leaving 15 bases between them. The DNA of the CDR3 is TGTGCCAGCAGTACCCGCCAGGAGGTATACGAGCAGTACTTC. It is translated as CASSTRQEVYEQYF.

The J gene is TRBJ1-6, the V gene TRBV18; possibly TRBD1 for D (5 bases). Germline CDR1 and CDR2: KGHSH and LQKENI. The CDR3 has 14 amino acids. Trimming removed 0 bases at V and 9 bases at J, with 9 bases between. The DNA for the CDR3 is TGTGCCAGCTCACCACCGACAGTTGGTTCACCCCTCCACTTT. Its protein is CASSPPTVGSPLHF.

V is TRBV18 and J is TRBJ1-1; perhaps TRBD1 as D (5 bases). Trimming removed 6 bases from V and 1 base from J, with 9 bases in between. Germline V lookup: CDR1 KGHSH, CDR2 LQKENI. The CDR3 is made up of 13 amino acids. The CDR3 loop reads CASSTGGNTEAFF. The CDR3, as DNA: TGTGCCAGCTCCACGGGGGGGAACACTGAAGCTTTCTTT.

V is TRBV3-1 (or the pseudogene TRBV3-2) and J is TRBJ1-1, with 7 bases that match TRBD1. CDR1 and CDR2 (germline): LGHDT, YNNKEL (reference sequence). The length of the CDR3 is 15 residues. With V trimmed by 4 bases and J by 5 bases, 10 bases remained unmatched. Here the CDR3 reads CASSPGGGRRTEAFF. DNA for the CDR3: TGTGCCAGCAGCCCCGGAGGGGGCCGGCGGACTGAAGCTTTCTTT.

The chain recombines TRBV6-1 with TRBJ1-2; 7 nucleotides match TRBD1. Losses at the gene ends were 2 bases for V and 4 bases for J; bases not matched to a gene: 7. The CDR3 spans 15 residues. Germline CDR1 and CDR2: MNHNS and SASEGT. The CDR3 loop is CASSERTGQSYGYTF. The CDR3 DNA is TGTGCCAGCAGTGAAAGGACAGGCCAAAGCTATGGCTACACCTTC.

V is TRBV5-6 and J is TRBJ2-2, with TRBD1 as a possible D gene (5 bases). V was trimmed by 6 bases and J by 0 bases, leaving 18 bases between them. CDR1 and CDR2 (germline): SGHDT, YYEEEE. This CDR3 has 17 amino acids. CDR3 bases: TGTGCCAGCACCTTCAAGTTGAGCAGGGCGAACACCGGGGAGCTGTTTTTT. Translation gives CASTFKLSRANTGELFF.

The rearrangement joins TRBV7-3 to TRBJ1-1; the D gene is possibly TRBD1 (5 bases). Germline V gene lookup returns CDR1 SGHTA and CDR2 FQGTGA. V was shortened by 4 bases and J by 5 bases, with 11 bases between the two germline ends. This CDR3 contains 13 residues. CDR3 in DNA: TGTGCCAGCAGCTGGGGCGGGGATACTGAAGCTTTCTTT. This gives the protein CASSWGGDTEAFF. The whole variable domain, filled in from reference TRBV7-3 and TRBJ1-1, reads GAGVSQTPSNKVTEKGKYVELRCDPISGHTALYWYRQSLGQGPEFLIYFQGTGAADDSGLPNDRFFAVRPEGSVSTLKIQRTERGDSAVYLCASSWGGDTEAFFGQGTRLTVV.

The V and J genes are TRBV14 and TRBJ1-6, with a tentative D call TRBD1 (6 bases). Trimming took 2 bases from V and 1 from J, leaving 9 bases between them. Germline CDR1 reads SGHDN; CDR2 reads FVKESK. This CDR3 has 16 amino acids. The CDR3 nucleotides read TGTGCCAGCAGCCAACCACAGGGTTCCTATAATTCACCCCTCCACTTT. Translation: CASSQPQGSYNSPLHF.

The gene calls are TRBV5-1 and TRBJ2-3, with 7 bases aligning to TRBD1. CDR1 is SGHRS, CDR2 YFSETQ, per germline. The CDR3 has 14 amino acids. J lost 3 bases, V lost 4 bases, and 5 bases had no gene match. CDR3 sequence reads: CASSPRTGTDTQYF. In DNA, the CDR3 is TGCGCCAGCAGCCCACGGACAGGTACAGATACGCAGTATTTT. The full variable domain, completed using reference TRBV5-1 and TRBJ2-3, is KAGVTQTPRYLIKTRGQQVTLSCSPISGHRSVSWYQQTPGQGLQFLFEYFSETQRNKGNFPGRFSGRQFSNSRSEMNVSTLELGDSALYLCASSPRTGTDTQYFGPGTRLTVL.

The CDR3 sequence is CASTSGAGYTF. DNA for the CDR3: TGTGCCAGCACCTCAGGGGCTGGCTACACCTTC. V is TRBV6-5 and J is TRBJ1-2; perhaps TRBD1 as D (6 bases). Germline loops: CDR1 MNHEY, CDR2 SVGAGI. Trimming removed 7 bases at V and 7 bases at J, with 10 bases between. The CDR3 loop spans 11 amino acids.

The rearrangement uses TRBV21-1 and TRBJ2-4. TRBV21-1 is a recognized pseudogene. The CDR3 is 17 residues long. The CDR3 DNA is TGTGCCAGCAGCAAAGGCAGGGGGGGTGTCGCCAAAAACATTCAGTACTTC. Encoded protein: CASSKGRGGVAKNIQYF.

This chain connects TRBV10-3 to TRBJ2-2, with 9 bases fitting TRBD1. The CDR3 runs 15 residues. Germline-derived CDR1 and CDR2 are ENHRY and SYGVKD. V shed 6 bases and J 7 bases; nucleotides not matched to a gene: 9. DNA for the CDR3: TGTGCCATCAGGGAGGACAGGGGCTCGCACGGGGAGCTGTTTTTT. It yields the protein CAIREDRGSHGELFF.

This clone appeared once. V usage is TRBV7-9 and J usage is TRBJ1-1, with D maybe TRBD1 (5 bases). CDR3 length equals 11 residues. Trimming took off 5 bases at V and 8 bases at J, with 9 bases between the two ends. Germline V gene lookup returns CDR1 SEHNR and CDR2 FQNEAQ (reference sequence). The CDR3 DNA is TGTGCCAGCAGCAGCCACAGGGAAGCTTTCTTT. It codes for CASSSHREAFF.